Below, one T cell receptor beta chain is given with its context. The source of the sample is a study of PD-1 blockade in classical Hodgkin lymphoma. TCRdb keeps only in-frame clones here, not all; method: immunoSEQ multiplex PCR. The sample carries roughly 20,000 clones, more than 75% recorded once. The CDR3 runs to 12 residues. Trimming left V 1 base short and J 4 bases short, with 5 bases between. CDR1 is SGHTS and CDR2 is YDEGEE in the germline V gene. Time point reported: cycle 4 day 1 (C4D1), after 5 to 7 weeks of nivolumab. All the patients suffered relapse after autologous stem cell transplantation, and brentuximab vedotin exposure differed.

The material was peripheral blood mononuclear cells (PBMCs), obtained before the fourth cycle of nivolumab. The V and J genes are TRBV5-8 and TRBJ2-5, with D unresolved. The TCR originated in a human donor with classical Hodgkin lymphoma. The DNA for the CDR3 is TGTGCCAGCAGCTTGTTCAGAGAGACCCAGTACTTC. Translation: CASSLFRETQYF.